These 10 T cell receptor beta chains were sequenced from one sample in a study of blood T cell repertoires in COVID-19. Using immunoSEQ multiplex PCR, the repertoire was profiled, and TCRdb retains in-frame clones only, with some absent. The table has 180,000 or so clones, roughly four fifths seen once. The sample was PBMCs or T cells enriched from blood (not recorded which). These receptors came from a man in his fifties who had recovered from COVID-19.

The rearrangement links TRBV28 to TRBJ1-5; 7 bases match TRBD1. With V trimmed by 7 bases and J by 7 bases, 4 bases remained unmatched. Germline CDR1 MDHEN, CDR2 SYDVKM. The CDR3 consists of 12 residues. The CDR3 nucleotides are TGTGCCAGCATCACAGGGGACCAGCCCCAGCATTTT. Translation: CASITGDQPQHF. The full variable domain, completed using reference TRBV28 and TRBJ1-5, is DVKVTQSSRYLVKRTGEKVFLECVQDMDHENMFWYRQDPGLGLRLIYFSYDVKMKEKGDIPEGYSVSREKKERFSLILESASTNQTSMYLCASITGDQPQHFGDGTRLSIL.

This chain uses TRBV7-2 with TRBJ2-3, with 8 bases lining up with TRBD2. The V gene end was trimmed by 1 base and the J gene end by 1 base; junction bases not matched to a gene: 4. Germline V gene data show CDR1 as SGHTA and CDR2 as FQGNSA. The CDR3 sequence is 16 residues long. The CDR3 here is CASSLVSTSGTDTQYF. CDR3 sequence (DNA): TGTGCCAGCAGCTTAGTATCGACTAGCGGCACAGATACGCAGTATTTT.

The genes are TRBV21-1 and TRBJ2-7; the table assigns TRBD2, which was not confirmed against the DNA. TRBV21-1 is noted as a pseudogene. There are 18 residues in the CDR3. The CDR3 bases are TGTGCCAGCAGCCCGGGGGAAGCCCCAGGTCCGGGGTCCTACGAGCAGTACTTC. Protein product: CASSPGEAPGPGSYEQYF.

The gene calls are TRBV24-1 and TRBJ1-4, with D perhaps matching TRBD1 (5 bases). The CDR3 runs to 15 residues. V shed 5 bases and J shed 8 bases, with 17 bases lying between them. Per the germline V gene, CDR1 is KGHDR and CDR2 is SFDVKD. CDR3 nucleotide sequence: TGTGCCACCAGTGGCCCCCCGGGACGGGAGGAAAAACTGTTTTTT. It encodes CATSGPPGREEKLFF.

The chain carries TRBV5-1 and TRBJ1-2; tentatively, D is TRBD1 (6 bases). CDR1 and CDR2 from the germline V gene are SGHRS and YFSETQ. The CDR3 loop spans 14 amino acids. V gave up 2 bases and J gave up 8 bases, with 16 bases separating them. The CDR3 is CASSLGGAGKGYTF. CDR3 DNA sequence: TGCGCCAGCAGCTTAGGGGGTGCGGGTAAGGGCTACACCTTC. The entire variable domain, with the rest obtained from reference TRBV5-1 and TRBJ1-2, is as follows: KAGVTQTPRYLIKTRGQQVTLSCSPISGHRSVSWYQQTPGQGLQFLFEYFSETQRNKGNFPGRFSGRQFSNSRSEMNVSTLELGDSALYLCASSLGGAGKGYTFGSGTRLTVV.

The chain links TRBV24-1 to TRBJ1-4; D perhaps matches TRBD1 (6 bases). The germline V gene encodes CDR1 KGHDR and CDR2 SFDVKD. CDR3 length equals 15 residues. Trimming pared 4 bases from V and 0 bases from J, leaving 8 bases between. For the CDR3, the DNA is TGTGCCACCAGTGAAGGGGGTGCAACTAATGAAAAACTGTTTTTT. Translating gives CATSEGGATNEKLFF.

The V and J genes are TRBV2 and TRBJ1-5; D might be TRBD1 (6 bases). Germline V gives CDR1 SNHLY, CDR2 FYNNEI. The CDR3 is 13 amino acids. Trimming stripped 2 bases from V and 11 bases from J, with 13 bases between. CDR3: CASSEKGDTAQHF. DNA of the CDR3: TGTGCCAGCAGTGAAAAGGGGGACACAGCCCAGCATTTT.

The chain uses TRBV3-1 (or the pseudogene TRBV3-2) and TRBJ1-3; D not certain. V lost 4 bases and J lost 4, with 8 bases in between. From germline, CDR1 is LGHDT and CDR2 YNNKEL (reference sequence). The CDR3 runs to 13 residues. For the CDR3, the DNA is TGTGCCAGCAGCCCGGGGAACGGAAACACCATATATTTT. Translated: CASSPGNGNTIYF.

This clone was seen only a few times. This specimen includes other DNA sequences encoding the same CDR3. This chain connects TRBV18 to TRBJ1-2; D gene ambiguous. Between the trimmed V and J ends, which lost 3 bases and 7 bases, there was a span of 15 bases. Germline-derived CDR1 and CDR2 are KGHSH and LQKENI. The CDR3 has 14 residues. The CDR3 DNA follows: TGTGCCAGCTCACCTGAGACGGGAGGTAGTGGCTACACCTTC. Its protein is CASSPETGGSGYTF.

The rearrangement joins TRBV6-5 to TRBJ1-1; no reliable D call. Germline V gene sequence: CDR1 MNHEY, CDR2 SVGAGI. The germline V and J ends were trimmed by 2 bases and 5 bases, with 15 bases remaining between them. CDR3 length: 15 amino acids. The CDR3 protein is CASSYRSDGGTEAFF. CDR3 in DNA: TGTGCCAGCAGTTACCGATCTGACGGCGGGACTGAAGCTTTCTTT.